This is a list of T cell receptor beta chains from one sample in a study of blood T cell repertoires in COVID-19. The data were produced by immunoSEQ multiplex PCR, yet TCRdb's version contains in-frame clones alone and is incomplete. The sample shows approximately 500,000 clones, 89% of them seen only once. Input material: peripheral blood. The source is a man aged 18 to 30 with COVID-19, enrolled during active disease. Both conserved end residues are part of each CDR3. The order of the fields is D gene, V gene, J gene, clone size, CDR3 protein, CDR3 DNA. A D gene is named only where the DNA matches it firmly. The size field is filled for only some rows; it gives once, few, many or a size class.

TRBD1	TRBV19	TRBJ2-2	-	CASSMDRDPYGSGELFF	TGTGCCAGTAGTATGGACAGGGACCCCTATGGGTCCGGGGAGCTGTTTTTT
TRBD2	TRBV7-6	TRBJ2-7	-	CASSPGLAGREQYF	TGTGCCAGCAGCCCGGGACTAGCGGGACGGGAGCAGTACTTC
-	TRBV24-1	TRBJ2-7	once	CATSDSRRVYEQYF	TGTGCCACCAGTGATTCCAGGAGGGTCTACGAGCAGTACTTC
TRBD2	TRBV7-2	TRBJ2-1	-	CASSGQGLAGYNEQFF	TGTGCCAGCAGCGGACAGGGACTAGCGGGCTACAATGAGCAGTTCTTC
TRBD1	TRBV7-9	TRBJ1-2	-	CASSPRTGARYGYTF	TGTGCCAGCAGCCCCAGGACAGGGGCAAGGTATGGCTACACCTTC
-	TRBV5-3	TRBJ1-5	-	CAGMSAGIKQPQHF	TGTGCCGGAATGTCAGCAGGGATCAAACAGCCCCAGCATTTT
-	TRBV6-1	TRBJ2-7	-	CASSEVGSSYEQYF	TGTGCCAGCAGTGAAGTGGGGAGCTCCTACGAGCAGTACTTC
-	TRBV29-1	TRBJ2-2	-	CSVDGDGELFF	TGCAGCGTTGACGGGGATGGGGAGCTGTTTTTT
-	TRBV18	TRBJ2-5	-	CASSQGLTETQYF	TGTGCCAGCTCACAGGGACTCACGGAGACCCAGTACTTC
-	TRBV3-1/TRBV3-2	TRBJ1-3	many	CASSLQLRGNTIYF	TGTGCCAGCAGCCTCCAACTTCGGGGAAACACCATATATTTT
-	TRBV27	TRBJ1-4	-	CASSLAARGNEKLFF	TGTGCCAGCAGTTTAGCGGCCCGAGGGAATGAAAAACTGTTTTTT
TRBD1	TRBV6-5	TRBJ1-5	-	CASRGFEGGFQPQHF	TGTGCCAGCAGGGGTTTCGAAGGGGGCTTTCAGCCCCAGCATTTT
TRBD1	TRBV3-1/TRBV3-2	TRBJ1-4	once	CASSPSKGSGTGGEKLFF	TGTGCCAGCAGCCCATCAAAGGGATCCGGGACAGGGGGTGAAAAACTGTTTTTT
-	TRBV6-4	TRBJ2-1	-	CASSLLWSSYNEQFF	TGTGCCAGCAGTCTGCTTTGGAGCTCCTACAATGAGCAGTTCTTC
-	TRBV27	TRBJ1-5	-	CASTKAGSNQPQHF	TGTGCCAGCACCAAAGCGGGCAGCAATCAGCCCCAGCATTTT
-	TRBV4-1	TRBJ1-3	-	CASSLERTAGNTIYF	TGCGCCAGCAGCCTCGAAAGGACAGCTGGAAACACCATATATTTT
TRBD1	TRBV7-9	TRBJ2-7	once	CASRDSSYEQYF	TGTGCCAGCCGGGACAGCTCCTACGAGCAGTACTTC
TRBD2	TRBV13	TRBJ2-1	-	CASSYGTSEGYNEQFF	TGTGCCAGCAGCTACGGGACTAGCGAGGGTTACAATGAGCAGTTCTTC
TRBD1	TRBV15	TRBJ1-1	-	CATSSDRANTEAFF	TGTGCCACCAGTTCGGACAGGGCGAACACTGAAGCTTTCTTT
TRBD1	TRBV30	TRBJ1-1	once	CAWSVRQGYPEAFF	TGTGCCTGGAGTGTACGACAGGGATACCCTGAAGCTTTCTTT
-	TRBV24-1	TRBJ2-2	-	CATSDLTPGTGELFF	TGTGCCACCAGTGATTTGACCCCAGGCACCGGGGAGCTGTTTTTT
-	TRBV9	TRBJ1-2	-	CASSDRDGYTF	TGTGCCAGCAGCGACAGGGACGGCTACACCTTC
-	TRBV11-3	TRBJ1-6	-	CAVSENQNSPLHF	TGTGCCGTAAGCGAGAACCAAAATTCACCCCTCCACTTT
TRBD2	TRBV2	TRBJ2-3	-	CASRNGLAGESTDTQYF	TGTGCCAGCAGGAACGGGCTAGCGGGAGAAAGCACAGATACGCAGTATTTT
TRBD1	TRBV5-6	TRBJ2-7	-	CASSKTGGSDYEQYF	TGTGCCAGCAGCAAGACAGGGGGTTCTGACTACGAGCAGTACTTC
TRBD1	TRBV6-5	TRBJ2-7	few	CASTSQGAVYEQYF	TGTGCCAGCACCTCACAGGGGGCAGTCTACGAGCAGTACTTC
TRBD1	TRBV6-1	TRBJ1-2	-	CASSETGDSYGYTF	TGTGCCAGCAGTGAGACAGGGGATAGCTATGGCTACACCTTC
TRBD1	TRBV29-1	TRBJ2-5	-	CSALTGVDSETQYF	TGCAGCGCCCTGACAGGGGTTGATTCAGAGACCCAGTACTTC
TRBD1	TRBV15	TRBJ2-7	-	CATSRETGTGARYEQYF	TGTGCCACCAGCAGAGAAACCGGGACAGGGGCCCGCTACGAGCAGTACTTC
-	TRBV11-2	TRBJ2-5	-	CASSRDSSTQYF	TGTGCCAGCAGCCGGGACTCCTCAACCCAGTACTTC
TRBD2	TRBV30	TRBJ2-3	few	CAWSVGSGRADTQYF	TGTGCCTGGAGTGTTGGGAGCGGGAGGGCAGATACGCAGTATTTT
-	TRBV5-4	TRBJ1-2	-	CASSPGGVNYGYTF	TGTGCCAGCAGCCCCGGAGGGGTGAACTATGGCTACACCTTC
-	TRBV5-1	TRBJ2-2	-	CASKIGMDTGELFF	TGCGCCAGCAAAATCGGGATGGACACCGGGGAGCTGTTTTTT
TRBD2	TRBV18	TRBJ2-3	once	CASSGGLGTDTQYF	TGTGCCAGCTCAGGGGGACTAGGAACAGATACGCAGTATTTT
-	TRBV14	TRBJ2-7	-	CASSLHHGTTYEQYF	TGTGCCAGCAGCCTCCATCACGGGACAACCTACGAGCAGTACTTC